This T cell receptor (beta chain) was sequenced for a study of blood T cell repertoires in COVID-19. Across the study: Acute-phase and convalescent COVID-19 samples originated in the United States, Italy and Spain. PBMCs, B-cell-depleted T cells, or T cells provided the cDNA or gDNA that made up the material.

This clone was observed once. In germline, CDR1 is MGHDK, CDR2 SYGVNS. The germline V and J ends were trimmed by 3 bases and 4 bases, with 12 bases remaining between them. This CDR3 contains 14 residues. Authors' methods: Nucleated cell counts were estimated from reference gene primer amplification. The repertoire was sequenced with immunoSEQ multiplex PCR; TCRdb's copy has only in-frame clones and lacks some. V, J and clone size derive from that table, while D and trimming were established from the DNA sequence. The sample holds around 330,000 clones, over 75% seen once. The sample comprised peripheral blood. The chain joins TRBV25-1 to TRBJ1-2, with D tentatively TRBD1 (5 bases). This TCR came from a woman aged 45-65 years with active or convalescent COVID-19. The CDR3 DNA reads TGTGCCAGCAGTGACCCCGACAGACTCTATGGCTACACCTTC. This gives the protein CASSDPDRLYGYTF.